The subject of this entry is one T cell receptor (beta chain). Its antigen remains unknown. Germline loops: CDR1 MDHEN, CDR2 SYDVKM. The V and J ends lost 4 bases and 7 bases respectively, with 10 bases between them. CDR3 length equals 12 residues. This specimen belongs to a study of cytotoxic CD8 clonotypes in ibrutinib-treated CLL. Profiled with immunoSEQ multiplex PCR; TCRdb holds only in-frame clones, not every one. The sample lists some 160,000 clones; roughly four fifths were seen once. Broader study findings: Private clonotypes, not public ones, expanded at ibrutinib response. Baseline clonality, higher than in age-matched healthy donors, tracked circulating CD8+ T-cell counts.

The V and J genes are TRBV28 and TRBJ2-5, with D unresolved. The source was PBMCs, collected after 12 months of ibrutinib treatment. This clonotype originated in a human donor with chronic lymphocytic leukemia. DNA for the CDR3: TGTGCCAGCAGTTCTGTTCTGAGGACCCAGTACTTC. Translating it yields CASSSVLRTQYF.